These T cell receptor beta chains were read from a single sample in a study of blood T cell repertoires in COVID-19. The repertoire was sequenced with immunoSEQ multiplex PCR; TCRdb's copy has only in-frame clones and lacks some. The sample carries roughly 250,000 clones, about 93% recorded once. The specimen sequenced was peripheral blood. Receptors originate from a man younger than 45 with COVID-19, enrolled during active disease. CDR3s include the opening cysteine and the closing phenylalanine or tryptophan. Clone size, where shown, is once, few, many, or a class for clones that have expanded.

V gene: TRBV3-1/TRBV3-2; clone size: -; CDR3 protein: CASSLPTGAGTEAFF
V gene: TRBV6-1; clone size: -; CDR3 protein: CASSEGARFPSYGYTF
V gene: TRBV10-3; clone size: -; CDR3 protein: CAISESTGRYSNQPQHF
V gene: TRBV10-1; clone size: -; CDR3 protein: CASSPGTSGAETQYF
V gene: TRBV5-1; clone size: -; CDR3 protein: CASSEGAIGLSEQFF
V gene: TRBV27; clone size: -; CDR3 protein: CASSLSGVNYEQYF
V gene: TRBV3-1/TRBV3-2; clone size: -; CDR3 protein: CASSQGDRASSF
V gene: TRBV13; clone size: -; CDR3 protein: CASSLEGQANSPLHF
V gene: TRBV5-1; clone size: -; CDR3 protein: CASSLVLGERNEQFF
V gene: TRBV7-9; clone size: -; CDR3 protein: CASSILGGGVTEAFF
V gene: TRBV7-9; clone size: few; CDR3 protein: CASSLAGGASQYF
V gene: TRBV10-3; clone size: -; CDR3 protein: CAISPGEGTGLNYGYTF
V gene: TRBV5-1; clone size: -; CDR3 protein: CASSLDNPTDTQYF
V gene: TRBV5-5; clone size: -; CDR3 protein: CASSQLGPYEQYF
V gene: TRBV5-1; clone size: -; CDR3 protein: CASSLPGVNICFF
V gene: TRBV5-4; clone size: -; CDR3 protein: CASSPRGGSGGAGEQFF
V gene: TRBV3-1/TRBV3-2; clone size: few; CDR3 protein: CASSQSTEHGYTF
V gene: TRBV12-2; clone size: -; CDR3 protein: CASRLSPGEQFF
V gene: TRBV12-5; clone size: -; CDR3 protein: CASGLKRTGGYEQYF
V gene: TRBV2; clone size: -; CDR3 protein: CASSRTSVGYNEQFF
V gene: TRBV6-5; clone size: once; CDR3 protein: CASSYSSRSYNSPLHF
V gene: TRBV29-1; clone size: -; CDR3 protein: CSAGGQYQETQYF
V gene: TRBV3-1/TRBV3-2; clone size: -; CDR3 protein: CASSQAGTGENTEAFF
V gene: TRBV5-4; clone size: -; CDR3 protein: CASSSRTGKGANVLTF
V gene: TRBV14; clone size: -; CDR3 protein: CASSQQRGGEETQYF
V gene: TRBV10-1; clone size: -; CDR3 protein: CASSEFTGNQETQYF
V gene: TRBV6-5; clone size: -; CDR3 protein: CASSSAGHGYTF
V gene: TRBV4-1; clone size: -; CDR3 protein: CASSQLGLRVSGANVLTF
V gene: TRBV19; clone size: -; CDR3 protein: CASSRGTGAYNEQFF
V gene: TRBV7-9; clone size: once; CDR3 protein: CARGGTGIEQFF
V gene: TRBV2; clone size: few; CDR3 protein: CASSEEQGRNNSPLHF
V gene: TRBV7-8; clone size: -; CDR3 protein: CASSRGQSYGYTF
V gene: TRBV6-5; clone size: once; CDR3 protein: CASSQGPKEQYF
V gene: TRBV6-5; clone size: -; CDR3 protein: CASSWGGLTGNTIYF
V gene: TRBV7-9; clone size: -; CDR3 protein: CASSPGAGPIAGGEQYF
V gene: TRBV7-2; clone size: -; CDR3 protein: CASSPLRSTGELFF
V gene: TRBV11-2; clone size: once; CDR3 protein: CASSLDTGYYGYTF
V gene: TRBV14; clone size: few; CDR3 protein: CASSPGGGNTIYF
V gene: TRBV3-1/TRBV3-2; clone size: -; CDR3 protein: CASSQSRGHTEAFF
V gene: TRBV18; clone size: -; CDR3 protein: CASSPPIGGTYNEQFF
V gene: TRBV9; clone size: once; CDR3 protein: CASSVGENEQFF
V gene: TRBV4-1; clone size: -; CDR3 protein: CASSPTGTGGRGTEAFF
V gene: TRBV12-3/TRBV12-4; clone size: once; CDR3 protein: CASVREGEAFF
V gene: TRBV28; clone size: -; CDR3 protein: CASSQPTSWGIQYF
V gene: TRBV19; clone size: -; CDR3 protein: CASSSGVGQPQHF
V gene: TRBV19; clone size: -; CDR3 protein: CASSVGGGTEAFF
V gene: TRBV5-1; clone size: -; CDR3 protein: CASSLDGQGVSDTQYF
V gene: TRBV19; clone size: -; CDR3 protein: CASSRPRGTDQPYEQYF